This entry describes one T cell receptor beta chain. Its antigen remains unidentified. In the PCR, 60 Vbeta and 13 Jbeta primers were used. Under the authors' procedure: An analysis that came later counted 73 million or so unique TCR beta chains, some 11 million shared. The assay was immunoSEQ multiplex PCR, and TCRdb's table has in-frame clones only and misses some. The V and J calls and clone size are taken from that table; D and trimming were inferred from the DNA. The table records roughly 190,000 clones, under 85% of them present only once. This entry is derived from a study of cytomegalovirus exposure and HLA in healthy donors. After removal of 6 bases from V and 0 bases from J, the junction contained 3 bases not matched to a gene. Germline CDR1 SQVTM, CDR2 ANQGSEA. CDR3 size: 14 residues. The study, taken as a whole, reports: Indistinguishability led to the exclusion of some V segments, TRBV6-2 and TRBV6-3 included. Most TCR sequences were uncommon, yet certain public TCRs appeared in many donors.

The source is a female donor in good health and CMV-seronegative. This sequence joins TRBV29-1 and TRBJ1-4; 8 nucleotides align to TRBD1. Sequences were obtained from PBMCs. CDR3 DNA: TGCAGCGTCTCACAGGGGGCAACTAATGAAAAACTGTTTTTT. Its translation is CSVSQGATNEKLFF.